Below are 18 T cell receptor beta chains sequenced from a single sample in a study of blood T cell repertoires in COVID-19 (TCRdb year 2020). Receptors were amplified or captured by the immunoSEQ multiplex PCR assay. TCRdb took this table from immuneACCESS and kept in-frame rearrangements with V and J called. Such tables lack part of the clones; where checked against another copy, unresolved V genes explain under half of the gap, and the rest is unexplained. In this sample the table shows some 190,000 clones, about 88% of which occur a single time. The ten largest make up roughly 5.6% of the sample. Sequencing was carried out using peripheral blood. These receptors came from a woman aged 35 to 49 who had recovered from COVID-19.

There are a few counts of this clone. This chain joins TRBV7-2 and TRBJ2-2, with TRBD2 as a possible D gene (5 bases). V was shortened by 5 bases and J by 0 bases, with 10 bases between the two germline ends. The length of the CDR3 is 15 residues. The V gene's germline CDR1 is SGHTA and CDR2 FQGNSA. CDR3 protein: CASSLSGANTGELFF. CDR3 bases: TGTGCCAGCAGCCTGAGCGGCGCGAACACCGGGGAGCTGTTTTTT.

The V call is TRBV4-2, the J call TRBJ2-1, with TRBD2 matching over 9 bases. Trimming at V came to 3 bases and at J to 6 bases, leaving 15 bases not matched to a gene. Germline V CDR1 and CDR2: LGHNA, YNFKEQ. The CDR3 has 18 residues. CDR3 in amino acids: CASSQVLAGNPKGNEQFF. The CDR3 bases are TGTGCCAGCAGCCAGGTCCTAGCGGGAAACCCAAAGGGCAATGAGCAGTTCTTC.

This rearrangement joins TRBV4-1 to TRBJ2-3, with D maybe TRBD2 (6 bases). CDR3 length: 16 amino acids. In germline, CDR1 is MGHRA, CDR2 YSYEKL. Trimming took off 1 base at V and 2 bases at J, with 13 bases between the two ends. CDR3 loop: CASSQGVSGSTDTQYF. As DNA, the CDR3 is TGCGCCAGCAGCCAAGGGGTTAGCGGTTCCACAGATACGCAGTATTTT.

Comment on this clone: Sequence at one end of the junction differs from germline and may be a read error. V usage is TRBV27 and J usage is TRBJ1-2; 7 positions agree with TRBD1. CDR1 is MNHEY, CDR2 SMNVEV, per germline (reference sequence). This CDR3 has 11 amino acids. The CDR3 DNA is TGTGCCAGCAGTTTAGGGACAGCTTTCGCCTTC. Its protein product is CASSLGTAFAF.

A word on this clone: The sample holds other DNA sequences that translate to the same CDR3. The V and J genes are TRBV18 and TRBJ1-5, with D unresolved. The CDR3 extends over 13 amino acids. The germline gives CDR1 KGHSH, CDR2 LQKENI. Trimming left V 3 bases short and J 5 bases short, with 8 bases between. This CDR3 reads CASSPGEDQPQHF. DNA for the CDR3: TGTGCCAGCTCACCTGGGGAGGATCAGCCCCAGCATTTT.

The chain has TRBV3-1 (or the pseudogene TRBV3-2) and TRBJ1-5, with unresolved D. The CDR3 loop spans 15 amino acids. The germline CDR1 and CDR2 sequences are LGHDT and YNNKEL (reference sequence). Trimming removed 1 base at V and 0 bases at J, with 7 bases between. For the CDR3, the DNA is TGTGCCAGCAGCCAAGGGCGGCTTAGCAATCAGCCCCAGCATTTT. Translated: CASSQGRLSNQPQHF.

The genes are TRBV9 and TRBJ1-3; D gene unclear. Trimming cost V 0 bases and J 1 base, with 11 bases left between them. The CDR3 runs 16 residues. Germline CDR1 is SGDLS and CDR2 is YYNGEE. The CDR3 here is CASSVEAGGSGNTIYF. Written as DNA, the CDR3 is TGTGCCAGCAGCGTAGAAGCAGGAGGATCTGGAAACACCATATATTTT.

The CDR3 nucleotides read TGTGCCAGTAGTAGGAGACAGCCTCCGAACACCGGGGAGCTGTTTTTT. Amino acids: CASSRRQPPNTGELFF. The chain employs TRBV19 and TRBJ2-2, with D perhaps matching TRBD1 (5 bases). This CDR3 is 16 amino acids long. Germline V CDR1 and CDR2: LNHDA, SQIVND (reference sequence). V lost 4 bases, J lost 0 bases, and 12 bases lay in between.

This clone was detected once. The CDR3 DNA follows: TGTGCCAGCAGCACCGGGACTAGCGGAGATACGCAGTATTTT. It codes for CASSTGTSGDTQYF. V is TRBV7-2 and J is TRBJ2-3; 11 bases are shared with TRBD2. The CDR3 is 14 residues long. Germline values: CDR1 SGHTA, CDR2 FQGNSA. Trimming cost V 5 bases and J 5 bases; bases outside gene matches: 3.

The chain carries TRBV5-1 and TRBJ1-4; tentative D call: TRBD1 (5 bases). Germline V gives CDR1 SGHRS, CDR2 YFSETQ. V was pared by 0 bases and J by 3 bases, with 9 bases between. This CDR3 spans 15 amino acids. The CDR3 DNA sequence: TGCGCCAGCAGCTTGGAGGGCAGGGCTAATGAAAAACTGTTTTTT. Protein product: CASSLEGRANEKLFF.

The table lists this clone with a count of one. The chain has TRBV15 and TRBJ1-1, with D tentatively TRBD1 (6 bases). In germline, CDR1 is LNHNV, CDR2 YYDKDF (reference sequence). Trimming took 1 base from V and 1 from J, leaving 16 bases between them. This CDR3 is built from 17 residues. The CDR3 spells CATSRVGWAGANTEAFF. For the CDR3, the DNA is TGTGCCACCAGCAGAGTGGGGTGGGCAGGGGCGAACACTGAAGCTTTCTTT.

The DNA for the CDR3 is TGTGCCAGCAGTCGGGACAGGGGAATAATAGAGACCCAGTACTTC. Translating it yields CASSRDRGIIETQYF. This chain uses TRBV6-5 with TRBJ2-5; 10 nucleotides align to TRBD1. Germline V gives CDR1 MNHEY, CDR2 SVGAGI. This CDR3 region has 15 residues. Trimming removed 5 bases from V and 4 bases from J; junction bases left unmatched: 7.

The chain carries TRBV19 and TRBJ2-7, with a tentative D call TRBD1 (5 bases). This CDR3 has 12 residues. CDR1 and CDR2 from the germline V gene are LNHDA and SQIVND (reference sequence). V was clipped by 5 bases and J by 5 bases, with 10 bases between them. The CDR3 sequence is CASSAGSHEQYF. CDR3 in DNA: TGTGCCAGTAGTGCAGGGTCCCACGAGCAGTACTTC.

The rearrangement links TRBV4-3 to TRBJ2-3; 7 bases are shared with TRBD1. The germline V gene encodes CDR1 LGHNA and CDR2 YSLEER. Trimming removed 2 bases from V and 2 bases from J; junction bases left unmatched: 4. This CDR3 region has 15 residues. CDR3 sequence reads: CASSQRTGPTDTQYF. The CDR3 region has the DNA TGCGCCAGCAGCCAAAGGACAGGTCCCACAGATACGCAGTATTTT.

This clone has only a few counts. V gene TRBV5-8 combines with J gene TRBJ1-2, with a weak D call TRBD1 (6 bases). This CDR3 is 12 amino acids long. V lost 3 bases and J 13 bases, leaving 16 bases between the germline ends. Germline CDR1 is SGHTS and CDR2 is YDEGEE. The CDR3 sequence is CASSSTGHSGTF. The CDR3 bases are TGTGCCAGCAGCTCAACGGGACACTCCGGCACCTTC.

The chain joins TRBV6-5 to TRBJ1-6; D unresolved. Trimming removed 2 bases from V and 9 bases from J, with 8 bases in between. Germline CDR1 and CDR2: MNHEY and SVGAGI. The CDR3 sequence is 13 residues long. The CDR3 here is CASSYGPGSPLHF. The CDR3 region has the DNA TGTGCCAGCAGTTACGGTCCGGGTTCACCCCTCCACTTT.

The gene calls are TRBV4-2 and TRBJ2-5, with 8 bases fitting TRBD2. Looked up from germline, CDR1 is LGHNA and CDR2 is YNFKEQ. The CDR3 runs 15 residues. V lost 4 bases to trimming and J lost 2 bases; unmatched junction nucleotides: 6. Here the CDR3 DNA reads TGTGCCAGCAGCCGAGGTAGCGGGAAGCAAGAGACCCAGTACTTC. Translated: CASSRGSGKQETQYF.

The DNA for the CDR3 is TGTGCCAGCTCACCGTCGGCGGGAGCTCAAGAGACCCAGTACTTC. Translating gives CASSPSAGAQETQYF. The chain links TRBV18 to TRBJ2-5; 7 nucleotides match TRBD2. The CDR3 runs to 15 residues. The V gene's germline CDR1 is KGHSH and CDR2 LQKENI. Trimming at V came to 3 bases and at J to 2 bases, leaving 6 bases not matched to a gene. Variable domain in full (rest from reference TRBV18 and TRBJ2-5): NAGVMQNPRHLVRRRGQEARLRCSPMKGHSHVYWYRQLPEEGLKFMVYLQKENIIDESGMPKERFSAEFPKEGPSILRIQQVVRGDSAAYFCASSPSAGAQETQYFGPGTRLLVL.